This TCR beta chain is from a study of T cell responses to AZD1222 COVID-19 vaccine. Germline assignment: CDR1 SNHLY and CDR2 FYNNEI. The CDR3 runs to 12 residues. Trimming removed 6 bases from V and 5 bases from J, with 10 bases in between. Sequencing used immunoSEQ multiplex PCR; TCRdb keeps in-frame clones, though not all of them. Here the sample spans roughly 120,000 clones, around nine tenths being singletons. The V and J genes are TRBV2 and TRBJ2-5; D not certain. Sequencing used peripheral blood, obtained on day 0 of AZD1222 vaccination. The TCR originated in an adult in good health. The chain's CDR3 is CASRANGETQYF. The CDR3 coding sequence is TGTGCCAGCAGAGCCAACGGGGAGACCCAGTACTTC.